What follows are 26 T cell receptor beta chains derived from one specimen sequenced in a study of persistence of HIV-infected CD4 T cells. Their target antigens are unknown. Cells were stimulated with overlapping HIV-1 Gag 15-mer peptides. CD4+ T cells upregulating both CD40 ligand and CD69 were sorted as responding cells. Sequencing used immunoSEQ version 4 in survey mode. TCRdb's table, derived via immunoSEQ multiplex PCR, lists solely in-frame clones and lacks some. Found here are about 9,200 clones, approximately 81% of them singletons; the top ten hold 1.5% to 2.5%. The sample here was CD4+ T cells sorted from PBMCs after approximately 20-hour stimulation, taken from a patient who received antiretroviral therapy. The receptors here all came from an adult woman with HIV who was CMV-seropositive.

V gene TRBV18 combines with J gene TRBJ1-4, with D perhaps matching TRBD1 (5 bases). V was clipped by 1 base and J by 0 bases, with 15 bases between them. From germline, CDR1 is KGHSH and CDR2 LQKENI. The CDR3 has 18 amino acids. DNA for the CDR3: TGTGCCAGCTCACCACGGGCTTCAGCGACAGCAACTAATGAAAAACTGTTTTTT. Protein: CASSPRASATATNEKLFF.

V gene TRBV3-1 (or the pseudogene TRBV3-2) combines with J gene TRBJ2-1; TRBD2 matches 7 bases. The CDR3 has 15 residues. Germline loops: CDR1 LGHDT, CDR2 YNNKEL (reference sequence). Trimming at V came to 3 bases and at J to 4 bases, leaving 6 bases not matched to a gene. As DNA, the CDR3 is TGTGCCAGCAGCCAGTGGGAGGGCCCTTACAATGAGCAGTTCTTC. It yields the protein CASSQWEGPYNEQFF.

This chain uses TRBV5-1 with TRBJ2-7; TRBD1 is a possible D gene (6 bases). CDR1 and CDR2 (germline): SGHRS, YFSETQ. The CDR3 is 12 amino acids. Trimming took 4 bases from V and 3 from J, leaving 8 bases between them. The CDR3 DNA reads TGCGCCAGCAGCCCGGACAGCTACGAGCAGTACTTC. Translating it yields CASSPDSYEQYF.

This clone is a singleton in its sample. CDR3 sequence (DNA): TGCGCCAGCAGCTTGGATGCTAGCGGGGGCGCAGATACGCAGTATTTT. This gives the protein CASSLDASGGADTQYF. The gene calls are TRBV5-1 and TRBJ2-3; TRBD2 aligns across 10 bases. The CDR3 has 16 residues. J was trimmed by 4 bases and V by 0 bases; bases with no gene match: 5. Germline assignment: CDR1 SGHRS and CDR2 YFSETQ.

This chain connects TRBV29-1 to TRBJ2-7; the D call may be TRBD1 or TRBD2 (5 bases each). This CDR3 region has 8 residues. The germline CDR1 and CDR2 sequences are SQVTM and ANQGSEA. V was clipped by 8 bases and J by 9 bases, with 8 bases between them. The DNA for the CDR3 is TGCAGCCGGGACGGGCAGTACTTC. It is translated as CSRDGQYF.

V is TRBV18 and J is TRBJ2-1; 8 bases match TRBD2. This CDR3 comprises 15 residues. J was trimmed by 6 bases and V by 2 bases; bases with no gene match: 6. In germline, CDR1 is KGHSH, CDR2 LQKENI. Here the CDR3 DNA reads TGTGCCAGCTCACCAGAAGGACTAGCCGGCAATGAGCAGTTCTTC. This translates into CASSPEGLAGNEQFF. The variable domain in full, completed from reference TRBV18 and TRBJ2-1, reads NAGVMQNPRHLVRRRGQEARLRCSPMKGHSHVYWYRQLPEEGLKFMVYLQKENIIDESGMPKERFSAEFPKEGPSILRIQQVVRGDSAAYFCASSPEGLAGNEQFFGPGTRLTVL.

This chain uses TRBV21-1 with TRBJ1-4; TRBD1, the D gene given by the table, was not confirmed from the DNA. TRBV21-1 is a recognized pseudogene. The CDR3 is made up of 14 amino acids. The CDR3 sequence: CASSKGQDREKLFF. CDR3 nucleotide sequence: TGTGCCAGCAGCAAAGGCCAGGACAGAGAAAAACTGTTTTTT.

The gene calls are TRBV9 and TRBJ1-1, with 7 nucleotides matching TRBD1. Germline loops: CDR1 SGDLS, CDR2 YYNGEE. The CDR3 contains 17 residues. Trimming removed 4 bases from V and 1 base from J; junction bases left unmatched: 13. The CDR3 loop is CASSPTIGTAQNTEAFF. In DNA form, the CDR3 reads TGTGCCAGCAGCCCCACCATTGGGACAGCACAGAACACTGAAGCTTTCTTT.

CDR3 DNA sequence: TGTGCCAGCAGTTTATTTTGGAGACAGGGAGTTGGTCAGCCCCAGCATTTT. It translates to CASSLFWRQGVGQPQHF. The rearrangement joins TRBV27 to TRBJ1-5; 7 nucleotides match TRBD1. Looked up from germline, CDR1 is MNHEY and CDR2 is SMNVEV (reference sequence). The CDR3 consists of 17 residues. The V and J ends lost 1 base and 6 bases, in that order; junction bases with no gene match: 12.

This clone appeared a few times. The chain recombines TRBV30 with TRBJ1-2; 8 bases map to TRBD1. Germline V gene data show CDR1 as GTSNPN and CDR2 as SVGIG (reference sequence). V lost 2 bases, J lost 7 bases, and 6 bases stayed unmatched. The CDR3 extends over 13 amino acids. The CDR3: CAWSNQGAVGYTF. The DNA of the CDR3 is TGTGCCTGGAGTAACCAGGGGGCGGTTGGCTACACCTTC.

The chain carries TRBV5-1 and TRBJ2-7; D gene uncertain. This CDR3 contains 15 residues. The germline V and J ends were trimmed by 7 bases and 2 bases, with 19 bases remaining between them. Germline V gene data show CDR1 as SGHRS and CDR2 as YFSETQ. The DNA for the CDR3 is TGCGCCAGCCAACCCTTAGCAGGACCCACCTACGAGCAGTACTTC. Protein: CASQPLAGPTYEQYF.

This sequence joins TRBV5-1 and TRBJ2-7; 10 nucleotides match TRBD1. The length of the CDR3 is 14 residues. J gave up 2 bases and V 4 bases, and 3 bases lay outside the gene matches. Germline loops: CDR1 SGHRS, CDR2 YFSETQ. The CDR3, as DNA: TGCGCCAGCAGCCGGGACAGGGGAGCCTACGAGCAGTACTTC. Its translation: CASSRDRGAYEQYF.

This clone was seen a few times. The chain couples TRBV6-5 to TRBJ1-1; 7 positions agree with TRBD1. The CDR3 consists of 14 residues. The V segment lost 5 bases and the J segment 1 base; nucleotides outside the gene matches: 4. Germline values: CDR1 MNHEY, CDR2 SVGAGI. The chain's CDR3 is CASSTRTGNTEAFF. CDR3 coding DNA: TGTGCCAGCAGTACACGGACAGGGAACACTGAAGCTTTCTTT.

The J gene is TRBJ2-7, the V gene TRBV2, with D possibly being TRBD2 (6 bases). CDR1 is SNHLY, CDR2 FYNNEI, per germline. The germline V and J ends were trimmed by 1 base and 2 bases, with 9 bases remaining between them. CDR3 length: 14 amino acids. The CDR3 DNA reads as TGTGCCAGCAGTGAAGAACTAGCAGCCTACGAGCAGTACTTC. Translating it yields CASSEELAAYEQYF.

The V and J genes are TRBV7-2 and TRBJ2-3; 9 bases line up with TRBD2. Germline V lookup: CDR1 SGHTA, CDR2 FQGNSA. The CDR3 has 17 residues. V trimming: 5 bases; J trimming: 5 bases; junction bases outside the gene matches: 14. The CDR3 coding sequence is TGTGCCAGCAGCCTGACCATCCCGCGGGGGGGCCTAGATACGCAGTATTTT. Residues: CASSLTIPRGGLDTQYF.

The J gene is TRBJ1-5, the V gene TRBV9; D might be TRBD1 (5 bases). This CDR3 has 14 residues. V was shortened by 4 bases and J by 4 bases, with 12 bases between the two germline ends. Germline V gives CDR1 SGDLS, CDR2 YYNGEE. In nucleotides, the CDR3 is TGTGCCAGCAGCAAAGGGACGGGGAATCAGCCCCAGCATTTT. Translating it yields CASSKGTGNQPQHF.

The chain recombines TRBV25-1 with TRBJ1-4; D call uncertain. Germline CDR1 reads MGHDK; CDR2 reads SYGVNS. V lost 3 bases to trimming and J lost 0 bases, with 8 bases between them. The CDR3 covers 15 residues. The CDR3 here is CASSDSDTTNEKLFF. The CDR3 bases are TGTGCCAGCAGTGACTCAGACACAACTAATGAAAAACTGTTTTTT.

This chain's CDR3 is CASSTPGLLRGSPLHF. CDR3 nucleotide sequence: TGTGCCAGCAGCACTCCTGGACTCCTCAGAGGATCACCCCTCCACTTT. This chain uses TRBV28 with TRBJ1-6, with unresolved D. Trimming took 6 bases from V and 10 from J, leaving 22 bases between them. The CDR3 covers 16 residues. Germline assignment: CDR1 MDHEN and CDR2 SYDVKM.

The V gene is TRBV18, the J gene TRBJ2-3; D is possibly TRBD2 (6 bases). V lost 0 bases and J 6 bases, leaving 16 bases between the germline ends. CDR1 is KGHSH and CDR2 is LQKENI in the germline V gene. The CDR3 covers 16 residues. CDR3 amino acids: CASSPPNRGLADTQYF. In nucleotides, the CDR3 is TGTGCCAGCTCACCACCGAACCGGGGGTTGGCGGATACGCAGTATTTT.

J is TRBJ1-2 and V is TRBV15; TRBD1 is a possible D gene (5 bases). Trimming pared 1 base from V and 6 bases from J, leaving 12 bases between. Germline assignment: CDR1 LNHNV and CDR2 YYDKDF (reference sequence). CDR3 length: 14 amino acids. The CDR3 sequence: CATSRVGGIDGYTF. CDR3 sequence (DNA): TGTGCCACCAGCAGAGTTGGGGGTATAGATGGCTACACCTTC.

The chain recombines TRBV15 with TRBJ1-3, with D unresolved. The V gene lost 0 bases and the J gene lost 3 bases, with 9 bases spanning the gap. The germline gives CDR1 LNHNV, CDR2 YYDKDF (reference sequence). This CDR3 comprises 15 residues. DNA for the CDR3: TGTGCCACCAGCAGAGATTCCGGGTTTGGAAACACCATATATTTT. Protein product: CATSRDSGFGNTIYF.

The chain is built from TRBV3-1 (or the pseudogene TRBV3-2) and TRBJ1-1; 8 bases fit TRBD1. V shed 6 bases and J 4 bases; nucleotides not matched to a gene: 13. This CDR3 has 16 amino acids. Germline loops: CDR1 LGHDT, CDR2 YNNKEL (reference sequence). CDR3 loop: CASSRTQGAMSTEAFF. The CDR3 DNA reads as TGTGCCAGCAGTCGCACGCAGGGGGCGATGAGCACTGAAGCTTTCTTT.

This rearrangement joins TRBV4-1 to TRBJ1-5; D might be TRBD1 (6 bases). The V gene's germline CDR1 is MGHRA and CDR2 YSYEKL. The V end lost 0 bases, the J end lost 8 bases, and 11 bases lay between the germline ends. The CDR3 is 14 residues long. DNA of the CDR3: TGCGCCAGCAGCCAAGAAGGGGGAAGAGAGCCCCAGCATTTT. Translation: CASSQEGGREPQHF.

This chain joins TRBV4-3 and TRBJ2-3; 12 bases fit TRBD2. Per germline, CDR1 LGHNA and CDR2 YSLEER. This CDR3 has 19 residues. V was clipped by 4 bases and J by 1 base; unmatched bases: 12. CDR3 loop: CASSLRWASGGAGTDTQYF. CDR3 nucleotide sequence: TGCGCCAGCAGCCTAAGGTGGGCTAGCGGGGGGGCCGGCACAGATACGCAGTATTTT.

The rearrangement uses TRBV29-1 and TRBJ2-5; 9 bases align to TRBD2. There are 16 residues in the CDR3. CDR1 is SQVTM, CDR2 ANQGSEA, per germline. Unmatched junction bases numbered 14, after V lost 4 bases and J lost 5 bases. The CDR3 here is CSVAMSAGGPGETQYF. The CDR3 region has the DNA TGCAGCGTTGCGATGTCGGCGGGAGGGCCGGGGGAGACCCAGTACTTC.

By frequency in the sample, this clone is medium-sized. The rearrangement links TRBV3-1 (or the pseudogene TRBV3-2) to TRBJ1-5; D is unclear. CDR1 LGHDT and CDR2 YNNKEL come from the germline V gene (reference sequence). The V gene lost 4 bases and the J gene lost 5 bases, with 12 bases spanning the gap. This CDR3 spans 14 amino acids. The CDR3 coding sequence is TGTGCCAGCAGCCTGACCCAGAACGATCAGCCCCAGCATTTT. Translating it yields CASSLTQNDQPQHF.